This TCR beta chain was sequenced for a study of blood T cell repertoires in COVID-19. TCRdb keeps only in-frame clones here, not all; method: immunoSEQ multiplex PCR. Seen here are 150,000 to 200,000 clones, 74% observed once, and the top ten hold about 3%. Germline CDR1 SGHVS, CDR2 FQNEAQ. This CDR3 has 13 residues. Germline trimming cut 5 bases from V and 8 bases from J; bases unmatched to any gene: 6. The sequence was collected from a woman older than 75 with acute or convalescent COVID-19. V is TRBV7-8 and J is TRBJ1-2, with 9 nucleotides matching TRBD1. Sequencing was done on a sample of peripheral blood. The CDR3 sequence is CASSPGTGRGYTF. DNA of the CDR3: TGTGCCAGCAGCCCCGGGACAGGGAGGGGCTACACCTTC.